The clone carrying this TCR beta chain has just a few counts. Its target is unknown. The CDR3 end is not reached by the read, which stops 3 residues before it; the germline J gene fills it in. This CDR3 is built from 14 residues. The V gene's germline CDR1 is MNHNS and CDR2 SASEGT. Patients and controls were mostly of Caucasian heritage. Heparinized whole blood, roughly 4.5 to 8 ml, came from each donor. The source of the sample is a study of T cell clonality in common variable immunodeficiency. Clones were read by immunoSEQ multiplex PCR, and TCRdb kept only the in-frame ones, dropping some. Sampling found under 45,000 clones, none seen once. General observations from the study: Reportedly, TCR beta sequences from common variable immunodeficiency showed fewer deletions and N-nucleotide insertions. Shared TCRbeta clones were fewer between CVID subjects than controls.

Input material: peripheral blood mononuclear cells. The origin of this receptor is a person between 18 and 69 years old in good health. This chain connects TRBV6-1 to TRBJ1-2, with D hard to call. CDR3 protein: CASSERPSADTYTF. The sequenced CDR3 bases are TGTGCCAGCAGTGAGCGGCCGTCGGCAGATACC.